A selection of T cell receptor beta chains follows, all from one sample in a study of CXCR3-negative and CXCR3-positive naive CD8 T cells. TCRdb reprocessed the 5' RACE reads, with one entry per CDR3 protein and no DNA. This sample's table reports tens of thousands of distinct CDR3 sequences. Sequencing was performed on naive CXCR3+ CD8+ T cells from blood. These receptors were collected from a human donor in good health. Some clones in this sample may be carry-over from other donors' samples. Each CDR3 is given with its conserved first and last residue. Each record gives: V gene, J gene, CDR3 protein.

TRBV12-3/TRBV12-4,TRBJ2-7,CASSLVRDGPYEQYF
TRBV20-1,TRBJ2-7,CSASSGGGPYEQYF
TRBV23-1,TRBJ2-1,CASSQSLPGDITYNEQFF
TRBV13,TRBJ1-2,CASSSRGTANYGYTF
TRBV29-1,TRBJ2-7,CSVERDGDIYEQYF
TRBV29-1,TRBJ2-5,CSVEGGQGQETQYF
TRBV15,TRBJ1-1,CATSSGWGGTEAFF
TRBV6-2/TRBV6-3,TRBJ2-3,CASSYSNPAPQYF
TRBV15,TRBJ2-3,CATSDRGSPDTQYF
TRBV28,TRBJ1-1,CASSLESSGQNTEAFF
TRBV15,TRBJ2-6,CATSRDSGTGANVLTF
TRBV19,TRBJ2-7,CASSIDDGSTYEQYF
TRBV20-1,TRBJ2-1,CSVKIWREGLYNEQFF
TRBV21-1,TRBJ2-2,CASTRGRTQPSGGELFF
TRBV6-5,TRBJ2-1,CASSLSGILQDEQFF
TRBV28,TRBJ2-7,CASSPGLANSYEQYF
TRBV12-3/TRBV12-4,TRBJ2-5,CASSLFAGGRETQYF
TRBV29-1,TRBJ2-7,CSGSEGRRPSYEQYF
TRBV6-8,TRBJ2-7,CASDLGGEQYF
TRBV20-1,TRBJ2-3,CSARRKDTQYF
TRBV6-2/TRBV6-3,TRBJ1-1,CASSLELKTAGGGEAFF
TRBV27,TRBJ1-2,CASSLGPGGTSGYGYTF
TRBV19,TRBJ2-7,CASSYSGGGEQYF
TRBV6-6,TRBJ1-4,CASSWDGTGSTEKLFF
TRBV27,TRBJ1-5,CASKSGDGWAWQPQHF
TRBV25-1,TRBJ2-1,CASSEEIWGAQFF
TRBV6-2/TRBV6-3,TRBJ2-2,CASSDSPTTGHTGELFF
TRBV28,TRBJ2-3,CASSVLASTDTQYF
TRBV20-1,TRBJ1-1,CSASWGNTEAFF
TRBV28,TRBJ2-1,CASSPPVVRVYNEQFF
TRBV5-1,TRBJ1-1,CASSLAFRENEAFF
TRBV29-1,TRBJ1-1,CSVVGGMNTEAFF
TRBV4-3,TRBJ1-4,CASSQDAKTGEKLFF
TRBV13,TRBJ2-2,CASSFGTGSTGELFF
TRBV9,TRBJ1-5,CASSVGRGSNQPQHF
TRBV12-3/TRBV12-4,TRBJ1-2,CASSAGQGVFYGYTF
TRBV28,TRBJ2-3,CASTSTDTQYF
TRBV28,TRBJ2-2,CASSFLGFTGELFF
TRBV3-1,TRBJ2-1,CASSQALAGTYNEQFF
TRBV7-9,TRBJ1-1,CASSSHRDGNTEAFF
TRBV28,TRBJ2-5,CASSLLHHQETQYF
TRBV20-1,TRBJ2-7,CSATGTGFYEQYF
TRBV10-3,TRBJ1-6,CAISESGGEYNSPLHF
TRBV27,TRBJ1-4,CASSEDRAKLFF
TRBV29-1,TRBJ2-7,CSASRGTGDYEQYF
TRBV7-8,TRBJ2-1,CATQDRASYNEQFF
TRBV5-1,TRBJ1-1,CASSRSGTGGYVNEAFF
TRBV28,TRBJ1-1,CASSPLQRLLRRF
TRBV6-5,TRBJ1-1,CASSYSSQGNTEAFF
TRBV29-1,TRBJ1-2,CSAVTNEGPWDYGYTF
TRBV20-1,TRBJ1-2,CSARDKGDYGYTF
TRBV6-5,TRBJ1-1,CASSYDTVNTEAFF
TRBV20-1,TRBJ2-1,CSANIRTIEQFF
TRBV2,TRBJ2-5,CASSEGETQYF
TRBV12-3/TRBV12-4,TRBJ2-3,CASRLSLTQYF
TRBV12-3/TRBV12-4,TRBJ1-1,CASSPLKTGLHTEAFF
TRBV19,TRBJ2-7,CASSIALGGSYEQYF
TRBV7-2,TRBJ2-7,CASSLGTRYEQYF
TRBV6-6,TRBJ2-7,CASSASVRDEQYF